This TCR beta chain derives from a study of T cell repertoires in cytomegalovirus infection. Overall study: Based on public TCR beta signatures, there were indications of CMV infection and of a matching HLA type.

CDR3 length equals 12 residues. CDR1 is SEHNR and CDR2 is FQNEAQ in the germline V gene (reference sequence). Trimming removed 4 bases from V and 10 bases from J, with 12 bases in between. Each CDR3 protein is one row after TCRdb ran MiXCR on the reads. The sample lists a few hundred thousand distinct CDR3 sequences; approximately 15% were seen once. About this clonotype: Its antigen is currently unknown.

Study results and limitations: HLA-C-restricted CMV clonotypes gave the most frequent clonotype in two of eight donors. The cumulative frequency of public TCR beta families identified carriers of CMV plus the relevant HLA.

The chain links TRBV7-9 to TRBJ2-3, with D possibly matching TRBD2 (6 bases). Sequenced: CD8+ T cells from PBMCs. The clonotype comes from a human donor in good health (CMV status not recorded). Some clones in this sample may be carry-over from other donors' samples. This CDR3 reads CASSSSASAQYF. CDR3 nucleotide sequence: TGTGCCAGCAGCTCCTCGGCTAGCGCGCAGTATTTT.